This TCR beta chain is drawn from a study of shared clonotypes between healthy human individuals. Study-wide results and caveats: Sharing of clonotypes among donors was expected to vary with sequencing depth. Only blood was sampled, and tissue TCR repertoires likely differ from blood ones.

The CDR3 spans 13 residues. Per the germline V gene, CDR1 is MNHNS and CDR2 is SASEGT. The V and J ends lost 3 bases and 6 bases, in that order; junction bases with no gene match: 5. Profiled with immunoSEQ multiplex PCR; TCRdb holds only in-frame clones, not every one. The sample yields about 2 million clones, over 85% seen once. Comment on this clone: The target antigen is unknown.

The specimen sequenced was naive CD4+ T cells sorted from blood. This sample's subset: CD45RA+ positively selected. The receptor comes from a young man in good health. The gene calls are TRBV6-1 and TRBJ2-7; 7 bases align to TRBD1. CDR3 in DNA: TGTGCCAGCAGTGAGAGACAGGGTTCCGAGCAGTACTTC. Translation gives CASSERQGSEQYF.